The entry below describes one T cell receptor (beta chain). Its antigen remains unidentified. These data come from a study of blood T cells in healthy people across ages. Study information: About one barcoded TCR beta cDNA was captured per two T cells. Broader study findings: Investigators viewed diversity estimates from one million T cells as underestimates, the study reported.

Using a J-beta primer mix together with a sample-barcoded 5' primer, a second PCR was run for roughly 6 to 12 cycles. Researchers report that a template-switch adaptor with 12 random nucleotides tagged each cDNA molecule. TCRdb processed the 5' RACE reads anew with MiXCR; each CDR3 protein has one entry. This sample carries about 1.5 million distinct CDR3 sequences, about 42% of them seen once, and the ten largest clones take about 4%. Trimming removed 6 bases from V and 7 bases from J, with 13 bases in between. CDR1 and CDR2 from the germline V gene are MNHNS and SASEGT. This CDR3 is built from 12 residues.

Sequenced: blood. The sequence was obtained from a woman between 18 and 30 years old in good health. The rearrangement joins TRBV6-1 to TRBJ2-7; possible D gene TRBD2, 7 bases. The CDR3 is CASRNGGREQYF. CDR3 in DNA: TGTGCCAGCAGGAACGGGGGGCGGGAGCAGTACTTC.